This entry lists 20 T cell receptor beta chains sequenced from one sample in a study of cytomegalovirus exposure and HLA in healthy donors (dated by TCRdb to 2016 to 2017). Receptor amplification or capture employed the immunoSEQ multiplex PCR assay. TCRdb took over this immuneACCESS table, retaining in-frame rearrangements with V and J assigned. Such tables are incomplete; in checked studies, under half of the missing clones stem from an unresolved V gene, and the remainder is unexplained. Recorded for this sample are 110,000 to 150,000 clones; approximately 87% of them occurred a single time. 2.9% of the sample rests with the top ten. Sequencing input: PBMCs. The origin of the receptors is a man between 18 and 35 years old in good health and CMV-seronegative.

The J gene is TRBJ2-7, the V gene TRBV15; 10 bases are a match to TRBD1. The ends lost 3 bases at V and 6 bases at J; junction bases unmatched: 8. The CDR3 spans 15 residues. In germline, CDR1 is LNHNV, CDR2 YYDKDF (reference sequence). The CDR3 reads CATSRTGTGASEQYF. DNA of the CDR3: TGTGCCACCAGCAGGACCGGGACAGGGGCCTCCGAGCAGTACTTC.

This chain links TRBV9 with TRBJ2-7; 9 bases line up with TRBD2. V shed 0 bases and J 0 bases; nucleotides not matched to a gene: 10. Germline V gene sequence: CDR1 SGDLS, CDR2 YYNGEE. This CDR3 is 18 amino acids long. CDR3 coding DNA: TGTGCCAGCAGCGTAGGGGATAGCGGGGGCCGCGGCTCCTACGAGCAGTACTTC. This gives the protein CASSVGDSGGRGSYEQYF. The variable domain in full, completed from reference TRBV9 and TRBJ2-7, reads DSGVTQTPKHLITATGQRVTLRCSPRSGDLSVYWYQQSLDQGLQFLIQYYNGEERAKGNILERFSAQQFPDLHSELNLSSLELGDSALYFCASSVGDSGGRGSYEQYFGPGTRLTVT.

The chain employs TRBV10-3 and TRBJ1-5, with unresolved D. The CDR3 sequence is 16 residues long. Between the trimmed V and J ends, which lost 2 bases and 1 base, there was a span of 12 bases. The germline CDR1 and CDR2 sequences are ENHRY and SYGVKD. CDR3 in DNA: TGTGCCATCAGTGAGAAGAGGGTGGACAGCAATCAGCCCCAGCATTTT. As protein: CAISEKRVDSNQPQHF.

This CDR3 reads CASSLEWGAGNTIYF. DNA for the CDR3: TGTGCCAGCAGCTTAGAATGGGGAGCCGGAAACACCATATATTTT. This chain links TRBV7-6 with TRBJ1-3; D uncertain. The length of the CDR3 is 15 residues. Trimming took off 1 base at V and 4 bases at J, with 11 bases between the two ends. Looked up from germline, CDR1 is SGHVS and CDR2 is FNYEAQ.

The V gene is TRBV27, the J gene TRBJ2-6; 8 bases agree with TRBD2. In germline, CDR1 is MNHEY, CDR2 SMNVEV (reference sequence). CDR3 length: 15 amino acids. V lost 4 bases to trimming and J lost 2 bases; unmatched junction nucleotides: 1. The CDR3 DNA sequence: TGTGCCAGCAGTTCGGGGGGGGCTGGGGCCAACGTCCTGACTTTC. Translated, it gives CASSSGGAGANVLTF.

This clone was observed once. The chain employs TRBV5-1 and TRBJ2-2; D gene uncertain. The CDR3 is 16 residues long. V was pared by 0 bases and J by 0 bases, with 9 bases between. Looked up from germline, CDR1 is SGHRS and CDR2 is YFSETQ. The CDR3 sequence: CASSLEAAPNTGELFF. CDR3 nucleotides: TGCGCCAGCAGCTTGGAGGCGGCACCGAACACCGGGGAGCTGTTTTTT.

The chain couples TRBV6-5 to TRBJ2-7, with 7 bases lining up with TRBD1. The length of the CDR3 is 16 residues. With V trimmed by 4 bases and J by 0 bases, 9 bases remained unmatched. Germline loops: CDR1 MNHEY, CDR2 SVGAGI. The CDR3, as DNA: TGTGCCAGCAGTTCAACAGGGGCTTGGAGCTCCTACGAGCAGTACTTC. Amino acids: CASSSTGAWSSYEQYF.

This clone occurred a few times. Here the CDR3 reads CASSDPLAGARDEQYF. The CDR3 coding sequence is TGTGCCAGCAGCGACCCGCTGGCAGGGGCGAGGGACGAGCAGTACTTC. The chain has TRBV9 and TRBJ2-7, with D perhaps matching TRBD1 (6 bases). This CDR3 comprises 16 residues. The V gene lost 3 bases and the J gene lost 5 bases, with 21 bases spanning the gap. The germline V gene has CDR1 SGDLS and CDR2 YYNGEE.

V and J are TRBV9 and TRBJ2-1; 7 bases fit TRBD2. J was trimmed by 8 bases and V by 0 bases; bases with no gene match: 11. The CDR3 length is 16 residues. Germline-derived CDR1 and CDR2 are SGDLS and YYNGEE. The CDR3 loop is CASSVAGGGSAHEQFF. DNA of the CDR3: TGTGCCAGCAGCGTAGCAGGTGGCGGGAGTGCACATGAGCAGTTCTTC.

V gene TRBV19 combines with J gene TRBJ1-1; 11 bases line up with TRBD1. The V gene end was trimmed by 1 base and the J gene end by 6 bases; junction bases not matched to a gene: 13. The CDR3 contains 18 residues. Germline V lookup: CDR1 LNHDA, CDR2 SQIVND (reference sequence). The CDR3 loop is CASSIGTGGLVFDAEAFF. In nucleotides, the CDR3 is TGTGCCAGTAGTATAGGGACAGGGGGCCTCGTCTTTGACGCTGAAGCTTTCTTT.

V usage is TRBV27 and J usage is TRBJ2-2, with TRBD2 matching 8 bases. V dropped 1 base and J dropped 6; count of bases not matched to a gene: 4. Germline values: CDR1 MNHEY, CDR2 SMNVEV (reference sequence). This CDR3 is 15 amino acids long. The CDR3 DNA sequence: TGTGCCAGCAGTTTATACGCGGGGGGACCCGGGGAGCTGTTTTTT. It codes for CASSLYAGGPGELFF.

The gene calls are TRBV5-1 and TRBJ2-1; D remains unclear. V was cut by 4 bases and J by 7 bases, with 12 bases left in between. Per germline, CDR1 SGHRS and CDR2 YFSETQ. The CDR3 contains 13 residues. The CDR3 here is CASSPATENEQFF. CDR3 sequence (DNA): TGCGCCAGCAGCCCCGCGACTGAGAATGAGCAGTTCTTC.

The CDR3 is CAIRGAEGAKKLFF. Written as DNA, the CDR3 is TGTGCCATCAGGGGGGCCGAGGGGGCCAAAAAACTGTTTTTT. The chain is built from TRBV10-3 and TRBJ1-4, with 7 bases aligning to TRBD1. V shed 6 bases and J 9 bases; nucleotides not matched to a gene: 10. CDR3 length equals 14 residues. Germline V gene data show CDR1 as ENHRY and CDR2 as SYGVKD.

This rearrangement joins TRBV5-1 to TRBJ2-5, with TRBD2 identical over 10 bases. Germline V gene sequence: CDR1 SGHRS, CDR2 YFSETQ. The CDR3 totals 16 residues. The V segment lost 0 bases and the J segment 3 bases; nucleotides outside the gene matches: 5. CDR3 sequence (DNA): TGCGCCAGCAGCTTGGAACTAGCGGGGTTCGAAGAGACCCAGTACTTC. Its translation: CASSLELAGFEETQYF.

As DNA, the CDR3 is TGTGCCAGCAGCTTGGGACTCCTACTCGGGGAGCTGTTTTTT. Translating it yields CASSLGLLLGELFF. The rearrangement links TRBV13 to TRBJ2-2; D might be TRBD2 (6 bases). CDR1 is PRHDT, CDR2 FYEKMQ, per germline (reference sequence). Trimming left V 3 bases short and J 7 bases short, with 12 bases between. The CDR3 is 14 amino acids.

The chain recombines TRBV4-2 with TRBJ2-6, with TRBD1 matching 10 bases. The CDR3 is 17 residues long. V was pared by 6 bases and J by 0 bases, with 5 bases of the junction left unmatched. Germline-derived CDR1 and CDR2 are LGHNA and YNFKEQ. CDR3 region: CASRETGGRSGANVLTF. CDR3 nucleotides: TGTGCCAGCAGAGAGACAGGGGGCCGCTCTGGGGCCAACGTCCTGACTTTC.

This clone has just a few counts. The CDR3 bases are TGTGCCAGCAGTTTGGCCCCGCGGGGCTACGAGCAGTACTTC. This gives the protein CASSLAPRGYEQYF. This sequence joins TRBV28 and TRBJ2-7; D might be TRBD2 (6 bases). The ends were cut back, 3 bases at V and 3 bases at J, with 12 bases in the middle. Germline V gene lookup returns CDR1 MDHEN and CDR2 SYDVKM. This CDR3 is 14 amino acids long.

This clone was recorded only once. CDR3 nucleotide sequence: TGTGCCAGCAGCTCGGGGACAGGGGACGGGGAGCTGTTTTTT. Translated, it gives CASSSGTGDGELFF. J is TRBJ2-2 and V is TRBV7-9; 10 bases line up with TRBD1. This CDR3 comprises 14 residues. CDR1 and CDR2 from the germline V gene are SEHNR and FQNEAQ (reference sequence). Trimming cost V 4 bases and J 7 bases; bases outside gene matches: 3.

In this sample, this clone turned up once. Other DNA sequences in this sample translate to the same CDR3. The CDR3 DNA reads TGTGCCAGCAGTATAAACACCGGGGAGCTGTTTTTT. Amino acids: CASSINTGELFF. This chain links TRBV27 with TRBJ2-2; D not resolved. V lost 5 bases and J 2 bases, leaving 3 bases between the germline ends. Germline V gives CDR1 MNHEY, CDR2 SMNVEV (reference sequence). This CDR3 comprises 12 residues.

The rearrangement uses TRBV27 and TRBJ2-7, with D unresolved. Trimming stripped 8 bases from V and 2 bases from J, with 16 bases between. CDR3 size: 14 residues. Looked up from germline, CDR1 is MNHEY and CDR2 is SMNVEV (reference sequence). The CDR3 loop is CASGQAPVAYEQYF. The CDR3 DNA is TGTGCCAGCGGCCAGGCTCCGGTAGCCTACGAGCAGTACTTC.